The present entry profiles one T cell receptor beta chain with its context. The entry originates in a study of blood T cell repertoires in COVID-19. Looking at the study overall: Acute and convalescent COVID-19 specimens originated in the United States, Italy and Spain.

The repertoire was sequenced with immunoSEQ multiplex PCR; TCRdb's copy has only in-frame clones and lacks some. The sample lists about 120,000 clones, approximately 78% seen once, with approximately 7.9% in the top ten. The CDR3 is 14 residues long. Germline V gene lookup returns CDR1 GTSNPN and CDR2 SVGIG (reference sequence). Between the trimmed V and J ends, which lost 2 bases and 0 bases, there was a span of 8 bases. This sequence originates from a man between 70 and 80 years old with acute or convalescent COVID-19. The sequencing sample was made of peripheral blood. V and J are TRBV30 and TRBJ1-3; the D is unclear. CDR3 DNA: TGTGCCTGGAGTCCGGGGAGCTCTGGAAACACCATATATTTT. It is translated as CAWSPGSSGNTIYF.